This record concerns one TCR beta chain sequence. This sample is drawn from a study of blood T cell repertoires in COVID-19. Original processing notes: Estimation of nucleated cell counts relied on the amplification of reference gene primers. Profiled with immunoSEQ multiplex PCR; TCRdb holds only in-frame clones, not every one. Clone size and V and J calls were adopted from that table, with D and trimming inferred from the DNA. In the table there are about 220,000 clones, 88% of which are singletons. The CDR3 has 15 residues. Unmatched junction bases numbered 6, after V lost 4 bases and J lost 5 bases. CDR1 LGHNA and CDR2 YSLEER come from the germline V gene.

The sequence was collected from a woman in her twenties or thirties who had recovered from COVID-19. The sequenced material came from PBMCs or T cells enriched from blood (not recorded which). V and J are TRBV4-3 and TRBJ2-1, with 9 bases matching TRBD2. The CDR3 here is CASSLGLAENNEQFF. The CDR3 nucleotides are TGCGCCAGCAGCCTGGGACTAGCAGAAAACAATGAGCAGTTCTTC.